This T cell receptor beta chain stems from a study of cytomegalovirus exposure and HLA in healthy donors. Profiling relied on immunoSEQ multiplex PCR, and the TCRdb table lists in-frame clones only, not all of them. The data contain approximately 210,000 clones, approximately 85% of them seen just once; the ten biggest clones take up more than 1.4%. This CDR3 comprises 19 residues. V lost 5 bases to trimming and J lost 6 bases; unmatched junction nucleotides: 16. Germline-derived CDR1 and CDR2 are SGHVS and FNYEAQ. The origin of this receptor is a woman under 30 in good health and CMV-seronegative. This chain links TRBV7-6 with TRBJ2-5, with 15 positions matching TRBD2. Sequences were obtained from PBMCs. CDR3 in amino acids: CASSPRTSGGAEVRKTQYF. As DNA, the CDR3 is TGTGCCAGCAGCCCTAGGACTAGCGGGGGGGCCGAGGTCCGAAAGACCCAGTACTTC.